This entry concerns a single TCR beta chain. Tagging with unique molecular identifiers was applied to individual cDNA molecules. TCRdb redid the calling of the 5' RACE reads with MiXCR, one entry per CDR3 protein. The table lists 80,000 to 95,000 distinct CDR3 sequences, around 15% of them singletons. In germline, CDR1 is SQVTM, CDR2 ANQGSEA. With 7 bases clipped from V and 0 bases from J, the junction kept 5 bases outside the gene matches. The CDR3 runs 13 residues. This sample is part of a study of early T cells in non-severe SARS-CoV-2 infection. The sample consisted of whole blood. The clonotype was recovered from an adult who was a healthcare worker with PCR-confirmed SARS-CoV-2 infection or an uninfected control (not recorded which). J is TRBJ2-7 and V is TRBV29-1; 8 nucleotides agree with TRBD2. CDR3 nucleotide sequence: TGCAGCGCAAAGCGGGGGCTCTCCTACGAGCAGTACTTC. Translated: CSAKRGLSYEQYF.